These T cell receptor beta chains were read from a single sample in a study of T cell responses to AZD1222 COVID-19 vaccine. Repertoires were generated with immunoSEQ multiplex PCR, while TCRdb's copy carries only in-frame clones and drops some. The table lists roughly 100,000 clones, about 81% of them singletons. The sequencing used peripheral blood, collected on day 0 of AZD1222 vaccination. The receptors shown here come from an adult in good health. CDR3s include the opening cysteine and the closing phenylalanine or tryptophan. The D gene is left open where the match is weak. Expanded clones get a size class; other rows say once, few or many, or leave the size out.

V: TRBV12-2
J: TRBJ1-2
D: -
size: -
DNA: TGTGCAAGTCGCTTAGACCGGGACAGGGCCTCCTATGGCTACACCTTC
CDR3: CASRLDRDRASYGYTF

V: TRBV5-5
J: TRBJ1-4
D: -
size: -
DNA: TGTGCCAGCAGCTTATTCGGTGGGCCCAATGAAAAACTGTTTTTT
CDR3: CASSLFGGPNEKLFF

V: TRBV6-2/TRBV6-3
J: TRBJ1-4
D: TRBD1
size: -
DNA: TGTGCCAGCAGCCCAGGACAGGGCGGAAAACTGTTTTTT
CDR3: CASSPGQGGKLFF

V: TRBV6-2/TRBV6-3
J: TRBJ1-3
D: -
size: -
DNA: TGTGCCAGCACCCCTTCGCAGGGTCGGAACACCATATATTTT
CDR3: CASTPSQGRNTIYF

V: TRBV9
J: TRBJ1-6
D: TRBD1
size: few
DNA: TGTGCCAGCACCTCCAACGGGACAGGGGGCGTACCCCTCCACTTT
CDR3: CASTSNGTGGVPLHF

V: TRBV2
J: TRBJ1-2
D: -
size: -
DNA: TGTGCCAGCAGTGCAGCAGGCTATGGCTACACCTTC
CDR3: CASSAAGYGYTF

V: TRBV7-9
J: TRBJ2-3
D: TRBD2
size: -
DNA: TGTGCCAGCAGCTTAATGAATCAGCGGGGGCCTGAAGATACGCAGTATTTT
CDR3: CASSLMNQRGPEDTQYF

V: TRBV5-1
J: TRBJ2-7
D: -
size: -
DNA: TGCGCCAGCAGCACCCCCGGCGGGGGCGGCTACGAGCAGTACTTC
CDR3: CASSTPGGGGYEQYF

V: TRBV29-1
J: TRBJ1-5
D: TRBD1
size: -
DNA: TGCAGCGTCGGGACAGGGGGCGGCAATCAGCCCCAGCATTTT
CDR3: CSVGTGGGNQPQHF

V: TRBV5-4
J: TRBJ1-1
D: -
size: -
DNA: TGTGCCAGCAGCTTGGTGGGGGCTATGAACACTGAAGCTTTCTTT
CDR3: CASSLVGAMNTEAFF

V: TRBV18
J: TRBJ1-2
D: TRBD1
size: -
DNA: TGTGCCAGCTCACCAAGGGACAGTTCCAGCTACACCTTC
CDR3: CASSPRDSSSYTF

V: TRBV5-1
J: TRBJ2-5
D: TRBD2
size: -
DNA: TGCGCCAGCAGCTTTGGTCTAGCGGGGGGTTTACAAGAGACCCAGTACTTC
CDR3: CASSFGLAGGLQETQYF

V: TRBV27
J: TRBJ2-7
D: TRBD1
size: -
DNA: TGTGCCAGCAGTTTATCCGGGGGACAGGGGGCCTACGAGCAGTACTTC
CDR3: CASSLSGGQGAYEQYF

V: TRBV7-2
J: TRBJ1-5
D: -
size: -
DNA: TGTGCCAGCAGCTTACCGGGGAATCAGCCCCAGCATTTT
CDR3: CASSLPGNQPQHF

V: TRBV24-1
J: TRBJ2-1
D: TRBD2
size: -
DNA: TGTGCCACCAGTGATCCTGGGACTAGCGGTGAGCAGTTCTTC
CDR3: CATSDPGTSGEQFF

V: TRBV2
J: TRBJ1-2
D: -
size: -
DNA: TGTGCCAGCCCCCAAAGGTCGGGGGCTGGCTATGGCTACACCTTC
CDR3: CASPQRSGAGYGYTF

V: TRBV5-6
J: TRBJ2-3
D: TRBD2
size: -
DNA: TGTGCCAGCAGCAGCCCGGGACTAGCGGGGGGGCGGAGCACAGATACGCAGTATTTT
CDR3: CASSSPGLAGGRSTDTQYF

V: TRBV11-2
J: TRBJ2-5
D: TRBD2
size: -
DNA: TGTGCCAGCAGCTCTGGACTAGCGGGGACCCAAGAGACCCAGTACTTC
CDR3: CASSSGLAGTQETQYF

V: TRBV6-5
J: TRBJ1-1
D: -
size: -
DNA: TGTGCCAGCAGCCCAAGGGGGAGGGGCACTGAAGCTTTCTTT
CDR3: CASSPRGRGTEAFF

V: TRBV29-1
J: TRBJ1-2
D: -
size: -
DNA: TGCAGCGTTCCGGGATGGGATTTCCCCTATGGCTACACCTTC
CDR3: CSVPGWDFPYGYTF

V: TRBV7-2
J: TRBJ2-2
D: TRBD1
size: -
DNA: TGTGCCAGCAGCCCTTATATTACAGGGGGGACCGGGGAGCTGTTTTTT
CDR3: CASSPYITGGTGELFF

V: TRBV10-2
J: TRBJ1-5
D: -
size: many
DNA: TGCGCCAGCAGTGACTCTCGAAGTCAGCCCCAGCATTTT
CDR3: CASSDSRSQPQHF

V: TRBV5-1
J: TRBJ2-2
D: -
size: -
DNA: TGCGCCAGCAAGGGACCGATGAACACCGGGGAGCTGTTTTTT
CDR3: CASKGPMNTGELFF

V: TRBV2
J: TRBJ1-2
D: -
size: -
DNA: TGTGCCAGCAGTTTCACAGGGAATGGCTACACCTTC
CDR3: CASSFTGNGYTF

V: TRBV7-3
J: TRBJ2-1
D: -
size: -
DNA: TGTGCCAGCAGCTTGGGCGGGGAGCAGTTCTTC
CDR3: CASSLGGEQFF

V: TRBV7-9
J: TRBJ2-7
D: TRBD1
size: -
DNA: TGTGCCAGCAGGACAGGGAGCTCCTACGAGCAGTACTTC
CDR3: CASRTGSSYEQYF

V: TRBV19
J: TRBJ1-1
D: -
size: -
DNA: TGTGCCAGTAGTAATGAGGCGGGGCTAAACACTGAAGCTTTCTTT
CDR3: CASSNEAGLNTEAFF

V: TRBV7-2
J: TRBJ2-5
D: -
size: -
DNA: TGTGCCAGCAGCCGCGGGGGCGCAACTAAAGAGACCCAGTACTTC
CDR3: CASSRGGATKETQYF

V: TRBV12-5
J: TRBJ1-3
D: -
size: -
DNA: TGTGCTAGTGGCGTGGACAGAGCTTGGAACACCATATATTTT
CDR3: CASGVDRAWNTIYF

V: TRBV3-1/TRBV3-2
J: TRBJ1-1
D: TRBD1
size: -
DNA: TGTGCCAGCAGCCTTTGGGACAGGGGGTCGCGAGCTTTCTTT
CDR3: CASSLWDRGSRAFF

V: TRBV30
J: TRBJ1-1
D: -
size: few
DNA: TGTGCCTGGGGCAGCCGGTACACTGAAGCTTTCTTT
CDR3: CAWGSRYTEAFF

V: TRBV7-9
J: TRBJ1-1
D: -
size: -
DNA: TGTGCCAGCAGCTTAAGCCAGGCGAACACTGAAGCTTTCTTT
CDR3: CASSLSQANTEAFF

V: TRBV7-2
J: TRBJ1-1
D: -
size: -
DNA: TGTGCCAGCAGCTTATCGGTTCAAGACACTGAAGCTTTCTTT
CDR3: CASSLSVQDTEAFF

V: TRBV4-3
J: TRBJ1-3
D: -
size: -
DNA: TGCGCCAGCAGCCTTGCTACAGGTCTTGGAAACACCATATATTTT
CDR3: CASSLATGLGNTIYF

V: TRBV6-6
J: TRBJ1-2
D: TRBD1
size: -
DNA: TGTGCCAGCAGTCACCTTGGGACAGGGAATTATGGCTACACCTTC
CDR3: CASSHLGTGNYGYTF

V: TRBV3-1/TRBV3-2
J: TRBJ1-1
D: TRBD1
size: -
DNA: TGTGCCAGCAGCCGACCACAGGGGGACACTGAAGCTTTCTTT
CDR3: CASSRPQGDTEAFF

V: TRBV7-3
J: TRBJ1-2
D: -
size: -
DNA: TGTGCCAGCAACCGGGACCCCAAGGGCTACACCTTC
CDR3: CASNRDPKGYTF

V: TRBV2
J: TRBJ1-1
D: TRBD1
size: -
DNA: TGTGCCAGCAGGGACAGGGGTAAATGGACTGAAGCTTTCTTT
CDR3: CASRDRGKWTEAFF

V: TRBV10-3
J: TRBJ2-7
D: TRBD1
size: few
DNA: TGTGCCATCAGTGGGACAGGCGAGCAGTACTTC
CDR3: CAISGTGEQYF

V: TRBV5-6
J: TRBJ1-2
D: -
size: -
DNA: TGTGCCAGCAGCTTGGTCTCAGGGGTTGTCTATGGCTACACCTTC
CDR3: CASSLVSGVVYGYTF

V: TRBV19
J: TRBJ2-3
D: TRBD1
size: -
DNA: TGTGCCAGTAGTAGCGGGACAGGGTCCCTCACAGATACGCAGTATTTT
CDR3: CASSSGTGSLTDTQYF

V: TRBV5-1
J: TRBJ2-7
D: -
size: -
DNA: TGCGCCAGCAGTACCGGGTATAGCTACGAGCAGTACTTC
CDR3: CASSTGYSYEQYF

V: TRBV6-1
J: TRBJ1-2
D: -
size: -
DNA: TGTGCCAGCAGTGAAGTCGACTTCTATGGCTACACCTTC
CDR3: CASSEVDFYGYTF

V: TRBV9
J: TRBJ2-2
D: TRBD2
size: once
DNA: TGTGCCAGCAGCGTTAGCGGGACCTCCACCGGGGAGCTGTTTTTT
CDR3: CASSVSGTSTGELFF

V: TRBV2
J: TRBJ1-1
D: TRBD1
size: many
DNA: TGTGCCAGCAGAGACAGGGTCTACAACACTGAAGCTTTCTTT
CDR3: CASRDRVYNTEAFF

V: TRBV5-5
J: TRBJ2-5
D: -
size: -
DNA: TGTGCCAGCAGCCCGGTGGGGAGACGCGAAGAGACCCAGTACTTC
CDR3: CASSPVGRREETQYF

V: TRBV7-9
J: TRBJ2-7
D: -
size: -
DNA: TGTGCCAGCAGCTTGCAGGGATACGAGCAGTACTTC
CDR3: CASSLQGYEQYF

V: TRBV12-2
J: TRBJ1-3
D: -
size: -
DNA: TGTGCAAGTCGCCCCCCCGGGGTCGGAAACACCATATATTTT
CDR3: CASRPPGVGNTIYF

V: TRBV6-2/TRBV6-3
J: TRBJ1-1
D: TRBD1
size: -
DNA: TGTGCCAGCAGCCTGACAGGGCCCAACACTGAAGCTTTCTTT
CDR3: CASSLTGPNTEAFF

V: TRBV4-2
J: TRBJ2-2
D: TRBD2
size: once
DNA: TGTGCCAGCAGCCTTCTTAGCGGGGGGGCTAGCACCGGGGAGCTGTTTTTT
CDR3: CASSLLSGGASTGELFF

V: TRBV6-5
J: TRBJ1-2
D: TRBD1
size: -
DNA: TGTGCCAGCAGTCAACAAGGGACAGGGTATGGCTACACCTTC
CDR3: CASSQQGTGYGYTF

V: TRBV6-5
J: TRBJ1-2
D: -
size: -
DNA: TGTGCCAGCAGTTACTCGTTAGGGGACGTCTATGGCTACACCTTC
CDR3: CASSYSLGDVYGYTF

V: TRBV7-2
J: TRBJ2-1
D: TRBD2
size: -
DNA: TGTGCCAGCAGCTTAACGGGGGGGCCGTCTGAGCAGTTCTTC
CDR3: CASSLTGGPSEQFF

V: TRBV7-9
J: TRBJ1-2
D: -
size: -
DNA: TGTGCCATATCAGGGGCCTCCTATGGCTACACCTTC
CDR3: CAISGASYGYTF

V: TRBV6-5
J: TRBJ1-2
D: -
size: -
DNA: TGTGCCAGCAGTTACTCGAACTCAGAGTATGGCTACACCTTC
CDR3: CASSYSNSEYGYTF

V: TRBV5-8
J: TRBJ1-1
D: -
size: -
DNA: TGTGCCAGCAGGGGACGGCGGCTCAGCAACACTGAAGCTTTCTTT
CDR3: CASRGRRLSNTEAFF

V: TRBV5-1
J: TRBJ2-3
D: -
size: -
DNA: TGCGCCAGCAAGTTCCCGGGGACAGATACGCAGTATTTT
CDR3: CASKFPGTDTQYF

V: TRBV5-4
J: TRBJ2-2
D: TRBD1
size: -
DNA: TGTGCCAGCAGCTCAAACACCGGGACAGTCACCGGGGAGCTGTTTTTT
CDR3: CASSSNTGTVTGELFF

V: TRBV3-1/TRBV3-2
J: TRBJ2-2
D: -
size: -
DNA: TGTGCCAGCAGCCAAGGGGTAGCCGGGGAGCTGTTTTTT
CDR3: CASSQGVAGELFF